The 19 T cell receptor beta chains presented below share a single source sample, sequenced in a study of shared T cell receptors in the human thymus. Sequencing used immunoSEQ multiplex PCR; TCRdb keeps in-frame clones, though not all of them. The sample carries some 760,000 clones, roughly 85% recorded once. These data also formed part of another study, on human thymus T cells.

The specimen sequenced was thymocytes. All receptors derive from a girl under two years old with a congenital heart defect.

V gene TRBV5-1 combines with J gene TRBJ1-2; 7 bases agree with TRBD1. Trimming took 4 bases from V and 10 from J; bases not matched to a gene: 7. This CDR3 has 12 amino acids. In germline, CDR1 is SGHRS, CDR2 YFSETQ. The CDR3 bases are TGCGCCAGCAGCCTGGGACAGAGAATCTACACCTTC. Translating gives CASSLGQRIYTF. Drawing the rest from reference TRBV5-1 and TRBJ1-2, the complete variable domain is KAGVTQTPRYLIKTRGQQVTLSCSPISGHRSVSWYQQTPGQGLQFLFEYFSETQRNKGNFPGRFSGRQFSNSRSEMNVSTLELGDSALYLCASSLGQRIYTFGSGTRLTVV.

V usage is TRBV27 and J usage is TRBJ1-6; D remains ambiguous. Germline CDR1 and CDR2: MNHEY and SMNVEV (reference sequence). V dropped 6 bases and J dropped 7 bases, with 19 bases sitting between them. The CDR3 runs to 16 residues. Here the CDR3 reads CASSHVRVAKNSPLHF. Here the CDR3 DNA reads TGTGCCAGCAGCCACGTCCGGGTCGCTAAAAATTCACCCCTCCACTTT.

The chain links TRBV7-2 to TRBJ2-7; 9 positions match TRBD1. The CDR3 is 16 residues long. The germline CDR1 and CDR2 sequences are SGHTA and FQGNSA. Trimming removed 3 bases from V and 3 bases from J; junction bases left unmatched: 9. The CDR3: CASSFDRGEEFYEQYF. CDR3 coding DNA: TGTGCCAGCAGCTTTGACAGGGGGGAAGAATTCTACGAGCAGTACTTC.

With respect to this clone: One junction end disagrees with the germline gene, perhaps due to a read error. This chain uses TRBV5-6 with TRBJ2-6; D possibly corresponds to TRBD1 (6 bases). From germline, CDR1 is SGHDT and CDR2 YYEEEE. This CDR3 has 19 residues. The CDR3 region is CASTLGWDTSLSGANVLTF. In DNA form, the CDR3 reads TGTGCCAGCACCTTGGGTTGGGACACCAGTCTCTCTGGGGCCAACGTCCTGACTTTC. Supplemented by reference TRBV5-6 and TRBJ2-6, the full variable domain reads DAGVTQSPTHLIKTRGQQVTLRCSPKSGHDTVSWYQQALGQGPQFIFQYYEEEERQRGNFPDRFSGHQFPNYSSELNVNALLLGDSALYLCASTLGWDTSLSGANVLTFGAGSRLTVL.

The chain combines TRBV7-2 with TRBJ1-4; 10 positions agree with TRBD1. The ends lost 5 bases at V and 8 bases at J; junction bases unmatched: 5. CDR1 and CDR2 from the germline V gene are SGHTA and FQGNSA. The CDR3 length is 14 residues. CDR3 bases: TGTGCCAGCAGCCGCGACAGGGGGCAGGAAAAACTGTTTTTT. It encodes CASSRDRGQEKLFF.

The chain joins TRBV15 to TRBJ1-2; D is possibly TRBD1 (6 bases). This CDR3 region has 18 residues. The germline CDR1 and CDR2 sequences are LNHNV and YYDKDF (reference sequence). V lost 2 bases, J lost 2 bases, and 21 bases lay in between. The CDR3 here is CATSRFVDFRGLNYGYTF. CDR3 coding DNA: TGTGCCACCAGCAGATTCGTAGATTTCAGGGGATTAAACTATGGCTACACCTTC.

This clone is a singleton in its sample. The chain has TRBV19 and TRBJ1-2, with D possibly matching TRBD1 (5 bases). Germline values: CDR1 LNHDA, CDR2 SQIVND (reference sequence). Trimming shortened V by 4 bases and J by 1 base, and 13 bases separated the two germline ends. CDR3 length: 15 amino acids. As DNA, the CDR3 is TGTGCCAGTAGTAGAACAGGACCGCTTAACTATGGCTACACCTTC. As protein: CASSRTGPLNYGYTF.

The chain has TRBV11-2 and TRBJ2-3, with D hard to call. Per germline, CDR1 SGHAT and CDR2 FQNNGV. Trimming took 10 bases from V and 2 from J, leaving 13 bases between them. The CDR3 runs 13 residues. This chain's CDR3 is CAILSRVTDTQYF. In DNA form, the CDR3 reads TGTGCCATCCTGTCCCGGGTCACAGATACGCAGTATTTT. Full variable domain (outside the CDR3, taken from reference TRBV11-2 and TRBJ2-3): EAGVAQSPRYKIIEKRQSVAFWCNPISGHATLYWYQQILGQGPKLLIQFQNNGVVDDSQLPKDRFSAERLKGVDSTLKIQPAKLEDSAVYLCAILSRVTDTQYFGPGTRLTVL.

This chain's CDR3 is CASSPLWPHSPGQQETQYF. CDR3 coding DNA: TGTGCCAGCAGCCCACTATGGCCCCATTCACCCGGCCAGCAAGAGACCCAGTACTTC. V is TRBV5-5 and J is TRBJ2-5; no reliable D call. V was trimmed by 4 bases and J by 2 bases, leaving 27 bases between them. The germline gives CDR1 SGHKS, CDR2 YYEKEE (reference sequence). This CDR3 contains 19 residues.

The gene calls are TRBV19 and TRBJ1-2; D possibly corresponds to TRBD1 (5 bases). Between the trimmed V and J ends, which lost 9 bases and 0 bases, there was a span of 14 bases. Germline V gene data show CDR1 as LNHDA and CDR2 as SQIVND (reference sequence). CDR3 size: 14 residues. CDR3 sequence: CASENRSTNYGYTF. The CDR3 region has the DNA TGTGCCAGCGAAAACAGGTCGACTAACTATGGCTACACCTTC.

This sequence joins TRBV5-4 and TRBJ1-6; 8 nucleotides agree with TRBD1. V trimming: 4 bases; J trimming: 13 bases; junction bases outside the gene matches: 10. CDR1 SGHNT and CDR2 YYREEE come from the germline V gene (reference sequence). This CDR3 has 14 amino acids. The CDR3: CASSPGQDRVPLHF. The CDR3 nucleotides are TGTGCCAGCAGCCCGGGGCAGGACAGGGTCCCCCTCCACTTT.

V is TRBV10-1 and J is TRBJ2-7, with D perhaps matching TRBD1 (6 bases). V was cut by 4 bases and J by 6 bases, with 16 bases left in between. Per germline, CDR1 WNHNN and CDR2 SYGVQD (reference sequence). This CDR3 is 14 amino acids long. The CDR3 sequence is CASSGPLTGREQYF. CDR3 in DNA: TGCGCCAGCAGTGGACCTTTGACAGGCCGCGAGCAGTACTTC.

The CDR3 here is CASSENHRVNQPQHF. The CDR3, as DNA: TGTGCCAGCAGTGAAAACCACAGGGTTAATCAGCCCCAGCATTTT. The gene calls are TRBV2 and TRBJ1-5; tentatively, D is TRBD1 (6 bases). Germline loops: CDR1 SNHLY, CDR2 FYNNEI. The CDR3 is 15 residues long. V shed 2 bases and J shed 4 bases, with 12 bases lying between them.

The rearrangement links TRBV5-6 to TRBJ2-5, with D possibly TRBD1 on 6 matching bases. This CDR3 region has 14 residues. Trimming left V 1 base short and J 4 bases short, with 11 bases between. CDR1 is SGHDT and CDR2 is YYEEEE in the germline V gene. The CDR3 protein is CASSLRGFSETQYF. The CDR3 DNA sequence: TGTGCCAGCAGCTTGAGGGGGTTTTCAGAGACCCAGTACTTC.

The rearrangement joins TRBV7-2 to TRBJ2-1; 11 positions match TRBD1. This CDR3 region has 17 residues. CDR1 and CDR2 from the germline V gene are SGHTA and FQGNSA. V shed 5 bases, J shed 7 bases, and the junction held 13 bases outside the gene matches. CDR3 DNA sequence: TGTGCCAGCAGCCCGACCCCCCGGGACAGGGGGACTAATGAGCAGTTCTTC. Translation: CASSPTPRDRGTNEQFF.

The table lists this clone with a few counts. The gene calls are TRBV11-2 and TRBJ2-7; 7 bases map to TRBD1. The germline V gene encodes CDR1 SGHAT and CDR2 FQNNGV. V was clipped by 1 base and J by 0 bases; unmatched bases: 12. CDR3 length: 18 amino acids. The CDR3 reads CASSLAGQGRDSSYEQYF. The CDR3 DNA reads TGTGCCAGCAGCTTAGCCGGGCAGGGCAGGGACAGCTCCTACGAGCAGTACTTC. Together with reference TRBV11-2 and TRBJ2-7, the CDR3 gives the full variable domain: EAGVAQSPRYKIIEKRQSVAFWCNPISGHATLYWYQQILGQGPKLLIQFQNNGVVDDSQLPKDRFSAERLKGVDSTLKIQPAKLEDSAVYLCASSLAGQGRDSSYEQYFGPGTRLTVT.

The rearrangement joins TRBV16 to TRBJ2-7; tentatively, D is TRBD1 (6 bases). Per germline, CDR1 KGHSY and CDR2 FQNENV. The V gene lost 2 bases and the J gene lost 2 bases, with 16 bases spanning the gap. The CDR3 consists of 16 residues. The CDR3 DNA reads as TGTGCCAGCAGCCAACTCAGGGGCGAGGGGCCCTACGAGCAGTACTTC. Its protein product is CASSQLRGEGPYEQYF. Looking up the rest from reference TRBV16 and TRBJ2-7 gives the full variable domain: GEEVAQTPKHLVRGEGQKAKLYCAPIKGHSYVFWYQQVLKNEFKFLISFQNENVFDETGMPKERFSAKCLPNSPCSLEIQATKLEDSAVYFCASSQLRGEGPYEQYFGPGTRLTVT.

This clone was observed a single time. The rearrangement uses TRBV5-1 and TRBJ1-1; 10 bases fit TRBD1. In germline, CDR1 is SGHRS, CDR2 YFSETQ. This CDR3 has 16 amino acids. V shed 0 bases, J shed 2 bases, and the junction held 4 bases outside the gene matches. The CDR3 DNA reads as TGCGCCAGCAGCTTGGGACAGGGGGCGAAAAACACTGAAGCTTTCTTT. Translating it yields CASSLGQGAKNTEAFF.

CDR3 nucleotides: TGTGCCAGCAGCCCTGAGACCCGGGGTCGAGATAGTTATGGCTACACCTTC. Protein sequence: CASSPETRGRDSYGYTF. The chain uses TRBV7-6 and TRBJ1-2, with D hard to call. The CDR3 is made up of 17 amino acids. V gave up 5 bases and J gave up 5 bases, with 24 bases separating them. CDR1 and CDR2 (germline): SGHVS, FNYEAQ.